The rows below give T cell receptor beta chains drawn from one sample of a study of blood T cell repertoires in COVID-19. Produced via immunoSEQ multiplex PCR; TCRdb's table is partial and in-frame only. Seen here are 200,000 to 250,000 clones, 82% observed once, and the top ten hold under 3.5%. Sequencing input: PBMCs or T cells enriched from blood (not recorded which). These TCRs come from a woman between 55 and 75 years old who had recovered from COVID-19. Both conserved end residues are part of each CDR3. The D gene is left open where the match is weak. Clone size is not always given. Where it is, it says once, few, many or a class for expanded clones.

d_gene	abundance	v_gene	j_gene	CDR3nt	CDR3aa
TRBD1	-	TRBV19	TRBJ2-7	TGTGCCAGTAGTGCGGACAGGCTCGAGCAGTACTTC	CASSADRLEQYF
TRBD1	-	TRBV7-3	TRBJ1-3	TGTGCCAGCAGCTTAACCGCACAGGGGGCGTTAGGAAACACCATATATTTT	CASSLTAQGALGNTIYF
-	-	TRBV3-1/TRBV3-2	TRBJ1-2	TGTGCCAGCAGCCAAGATGGGTCAGACTCATATGGCTACACCTTC	CASSQDGSDSYGYTF
-	-	TRBV5-5	TRBJ1-1	TGTGCCAGCAGCTTCCGACCGGGGACTGAAGCTTTCTTT	CASSFRPGTEAFF
TRBD2	-	TRBV19	TRBJ2-1	TGTGCCAGCCATCCGGGACTAGCGGCCTACAATGAGCAGTTCTTC	CASHPGLAAYNEQFF
-	few	TRBV5-1	TRBJ2-1	TGCGCCAGCAGCTTGGGAAGCGGAGGGAAGAATGAGCAGTTCTTC	CASSLGSGGKNEQFF
TRBD1	-	TRBV9	TRBJ1-2	TGTGCCAGCAGCGTAGTGGACAGGGGCTATGGCTACACCTTC	CASSVVDRGYGYTF
-	-	TRBV2	TRBJ2-5	TGTGCCAGCTCCTTGGGAGGGGGGCTAACCCAAGAGACCCAGTACTTC	CASSLGGGLTQETQYF
-	few	TRBV11-2	TRBJ1-1	TGTGCCAGCAGATTGCAGGTGAACACTGAAGCTTTCTTT	CASRLQVNTEAFF
-	-	TRBV27	TRBJ1-1	TGTGCCAGCAGGCGGCAGACAGGGAACACTGAAGCTTTCTTT	CASRRQTGNTEAFF
TRBD1	-	TRBV19	TRBJ1-2	TGTGCCAGTAGTCCCCCGGGGACAGACTTCTATGGCTACACCTTC	CASSPPGTDFYGYTF
-	-	TRBV24-1	TRBJ2-1	TGTGCCACCAGTGATTTGCGGGGACTCCCACGGGGTGAGCAGTTCTTC	CATSDLRGLPRGEQFF
TRBD1	-	TRBV7-2	TRBJ1-1	TGTGCCAGCAGCATTAGACAGGGGTTCATGAACACTGAAGCTTTCTTT	CASSIRQGFMNTEAFF
-	-	TRBV25-1	TRBJ2-3	TGTGCCAGCAGTGAACTACAGGGTCCAGATACGCAGTATTTT	CASSELQGPDTQYF
-	-	TRBV9	TRBJ2-3	TGTGCCAGCAGCGTAGCGGGCGGGGCGACAGATACGCAGTATTTT	CASSVAGGATDTQYF
-	many	TRBV7-2	TRBJ2-7	TGTGCCAGCAGCAGGGCCCGGGATGAAGCGGTGCAGTACTTC	CASSRARDEAVQYF
TRBD1	-	TRBV13	TRBJ1-3	TGTGCCAGCAGCACCACAGGGGAGCCCTTCTCTGGAAACACCATATATTTT	CASSTTGEPFSGNTIYF